Here is one TCR beta chain with its context. The antigen is undetermined. The sample belongs to a study of cytomegalovirus exposure and HLA in healthy donors. The study, taken as a whole, reports: With high specificity and sensitivity, the classifier reportedly diagnosed cytomegalovirus status. Apart from CMV serostatus, no immune exposure information was available.

The PCR ran on 60 Vbeta and 13 Jbeta primers. Profiled with immunoSEQ multiplex PCR; TCRdb holds only in-frame clones, not every one. This sample has roughly 250,000 clones, with 84% found just once. The TCR originated in a middle-aged woman in good health and CMV-seropositive. The specimen sequenced was PBMCs.

CDR3 DNA: TGTGCCAGCAGCTTACCCCGGGTCGGGGGAGTCGGGACCGGGGAGCTGTTTTTT. It yields the protein CASSLPRVGGVGTGELFF. The chain recombines TRBV11-3 with TRBJ2-2; D is possibly TRBD2 (6 bases). V lost 2 bases and J lost 5, with 21 bases in between. Germline values: CDR1 SGHNT, CDR2 YENEEA. There are 18 residues in the CDR3. The whole variable domain, remainder taken from reference TRBV11-3 and TRBJ2-2, is EAGVVQSPRYKIIEKKQPVAFWCNPISGHNTLYWYLQNLGQGPELLIRYENEEAVDDSQLPKDRFSAERLKGVDSTLKIQPAELGDSAVYLCASSLPRVGGVGTGELFFGEGSRLTVL.